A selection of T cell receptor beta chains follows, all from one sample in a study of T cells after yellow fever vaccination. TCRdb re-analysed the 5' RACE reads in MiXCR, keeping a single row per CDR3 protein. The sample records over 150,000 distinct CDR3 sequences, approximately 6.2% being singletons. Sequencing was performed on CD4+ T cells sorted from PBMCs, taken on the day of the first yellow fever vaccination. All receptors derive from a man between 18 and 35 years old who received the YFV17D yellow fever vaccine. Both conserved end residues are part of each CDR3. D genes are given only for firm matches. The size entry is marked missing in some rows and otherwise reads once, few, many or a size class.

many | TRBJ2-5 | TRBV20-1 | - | TGCAGTGCCACCAGACCACTCCAAGAGACCCAGTACTTC | CSATRPLQETQYF
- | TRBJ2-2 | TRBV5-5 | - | TGTGCCAGGAGCTTTGGGTTCCCCGGGGAGCTGTTTTTT | CARSFGFPGELFF
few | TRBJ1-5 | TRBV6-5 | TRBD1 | TGTGCCACCACCAGGGACAGGGTGAAAAGCAATCAGCCCCAGCATTTT | CATTRDRVKSNQPQHF
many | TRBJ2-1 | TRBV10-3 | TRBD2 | TGTGCCACTAGCGGGGGAGGTGTGAATGAGCAGTTCTTC | CATSGGGVNEQFF
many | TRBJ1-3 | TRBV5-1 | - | TGCGCCAGCAGCTTGGCAGACCTCGGAAACACCATATATTTT | CASSLADLGNTIYF
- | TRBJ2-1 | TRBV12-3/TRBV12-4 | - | TGTGCCAGCAGCCGCACGCGTACCTACAATGAGCAGTTCTTC | CASSRTRTYNEQFF
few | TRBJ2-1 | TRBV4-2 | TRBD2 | TGTGCCAGCAGCCCCCAGGTGGGCGGGAGTCACTACAATGAGCAGTTCTTC | CASSPQVGGSHYNEQFF
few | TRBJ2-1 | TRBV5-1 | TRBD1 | TGCGCCAGCAGCTTGTCCTTAGGGACAGGGGGGGAGCAGTTCTTC | CASSLSLGTGGEQFF
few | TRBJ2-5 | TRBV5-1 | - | TGCGCCAGCTCGGAAGGTCGAACCCAAGAGACCCAGTACTTC | CASSEGRTQETQYF
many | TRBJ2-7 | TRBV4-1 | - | TGCGCCAGCAGCCAGCCCGGCAACAGGGTAAACGAGCAGTACTTC | CASSQPGNRVNEQYF
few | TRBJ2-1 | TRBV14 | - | TGTGCCAGCAGCCAAGATCTGGGGAATGAGCAGTTCTTC | CASSQDLGNEQFF
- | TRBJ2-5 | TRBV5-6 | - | TGTGCCAGCAGCCCCGGGGACCACGAGACCCAGTACTTC | CASSPGDHETQYF
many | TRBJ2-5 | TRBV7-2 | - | TGTGCCAGCAGCCAGCGGCAGACCCAGTACTTC | CASSQRQTQYF
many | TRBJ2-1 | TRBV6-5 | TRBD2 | TGTGCCAGCAGTTACTCTCCCCGGGGGGGCTTGGATGAGCAGTTCTTC | CASSYSPRGGLDEQFF
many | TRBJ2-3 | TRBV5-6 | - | TGTGCCAGCAGCTTCCGGGGGATTCTCACAGATACGCAGTATTTT | CASSFRGILTDTQYF
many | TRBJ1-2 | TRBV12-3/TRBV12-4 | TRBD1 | TGTGCCAGCAGTTCCCTGGGACAGGCGAAAGGCTACACCTTC | CASSSLGQAKGYTF
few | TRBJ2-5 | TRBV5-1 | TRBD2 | TGCGCCAGCAGCATGACTAGCGCTGGGGAGACCCAGTACTTC | CASSMTSAGETQYF
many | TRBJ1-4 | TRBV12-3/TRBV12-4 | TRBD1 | TGTGCCAGCAGTGGGACAGGGGGAGGAGAAAAACTGTTTTTT | CASSGTGGGEKLFF
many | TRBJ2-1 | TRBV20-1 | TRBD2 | TGCAGTGCTAGAGGAGCGGGGGGATACAATGAGCAGTTCTTC | CSARGAGGYNEQFF
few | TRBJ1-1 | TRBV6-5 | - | TGTGCCAGCAGTTCCCATGCAGGGAACACTGAAGCTTTCTTT | CASSSHAGNTEAFF
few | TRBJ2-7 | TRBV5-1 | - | TGCGCCAGCAGCTATCCAGGGGACGAGCAGTACTTC | CASSYPGDEQYF
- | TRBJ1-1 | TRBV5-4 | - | TGTGCCAGCAGCTTGGGTCCGAAGACTGAAGCTTTCTTT | CASSLGPKTEAFF
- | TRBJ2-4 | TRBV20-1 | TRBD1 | TGCAGTGCTAGATGGGGACAGGGCTTCCTTCGGGACAAAAACATTCAGCACTTC | CSARWGQGFLRDKNIQHF
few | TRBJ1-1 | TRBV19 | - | TGTGCCAGTAGTATACTCCAGGACAGGAACACTGAAGCTTTCTTT | CASSILQDRNTEAFF
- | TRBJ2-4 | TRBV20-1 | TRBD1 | TGCCGTGCTAGAGATTGGGGACAGGGCATGAACATTCAGTACTTC | CRARDWGQGMNIQYF
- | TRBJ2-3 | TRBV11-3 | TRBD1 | TGTGCCAGCAGCCCCGACAGGGGAAGGACAGATACGCAGTATTTT | CASSPDRGRTDTQYF
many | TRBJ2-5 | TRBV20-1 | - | TGCAGTGCTATTTCCCGCGTGGGTCAAGAGACCCAGTACTTC | CSAISRVGQETQYF
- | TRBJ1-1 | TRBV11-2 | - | TGTGCCAGCAGCCCCTCGAGGGGCAGGCTAGGGCCGAACACTGAAGCTTTCTTT | CASSPSRGRLGPNTEAFF
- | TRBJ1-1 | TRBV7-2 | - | TGTGCCAGCAGCTCTAGCAGGTGGAACACTGAAGCTTACTTT | CASSSSRWNTEAYF
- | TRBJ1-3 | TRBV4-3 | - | TGCGCCAGCAGCCAAGCTTGGGGATCGGCCTCTGGAAACACCATATATTTT | CASSQAWGSASGNTIYF
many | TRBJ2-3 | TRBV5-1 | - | TGCGCCAGCAGTATCGAGGGGCGGGCTACGCAGTATTTT | CASSIEGRATQYF
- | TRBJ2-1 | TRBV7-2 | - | TGTGCCAGCAGCTCGGTGGGGCGCTACAATGAGCAGTTCTTC | CASSSVGRYNEQFF
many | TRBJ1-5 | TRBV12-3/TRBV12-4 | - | TGTGCCAGCAGTTTACGGGTGATTCAGCCCCAGCATTTT | CASSLRVIQPQHF
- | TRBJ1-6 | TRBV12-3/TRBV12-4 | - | TGTGCCAGCAGGGGGATGAACTATAATTCACCCCTCCACTTT | CASRGMNYNSPLHF
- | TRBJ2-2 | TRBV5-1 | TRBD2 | TGCGCCAGCAGCGGAACTAGCGGGGGGGCGAACACCGGGGAGCTGTTTTTT | CASSGTSGGANTGELFF
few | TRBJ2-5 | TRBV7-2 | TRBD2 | TGTGCCAGCAGCTTTGGCTGGGAGGGGACCCAGTACTTC | CASSFGWEGTQYF
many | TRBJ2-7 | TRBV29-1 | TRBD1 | TGCAGCGTTCTCAAACTCAGGGGGCGTTTCTACGAGCAGTACTTC | CSVLKLRGRFYEQYF
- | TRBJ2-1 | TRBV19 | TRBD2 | TGTGCCAGTTATAGCGGGAATGAGCAGTTCTTC | CASYSGNEQFF
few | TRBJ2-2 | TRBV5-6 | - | TGTGCCAGCAGCTTTAGGGGTCCCACCGGGGAGCTGTTTTTT | CASSFRGPTGELFF